This T cell receptor beta chain was identified in a study of a mutant IDH1 vaccine in newly diagnosed glioma. There are 15 residues in the CDR3. The germline CDR1 and CDR2 sequences are MNHNY and SVGAGI (reference sequence). Trimming stripped 7 bases from V and 0 bases from J, with 13 bases between. The method was immunoSEQ multiplex PCR; TCRdb's version includes in-frame clones alone and lacks a portion of them. Among tens of thousands of clones listed, 75% to 90% were seen once. Time point denoted: week 35, safety follow-up. The vaccine gave 300 ug of a 20-mer mutant IDH1 peptide subcutaneously per dose. With respect to this clone: The antigen is undetermined.

The sequence was obtained from a middle-aged man with glioma. Sample: PBMCs, taken from a glioma patient whose treatment included an IDH1 peptide vaccine. The chain couples TRBV6-6 to TRBJ2-4, with D unresolved. CDR3 amino acids: CASMGAVLAKNIQYF. The CDR3 DNA sequence: TGTGCCAGCATGGGCGCGGTTCTAGCCAAAAACATTCAGTACTTC.